One and the same sample provided the 12 T cell receptor beta chains below, sequenced in a study of monozygotic twins with inflammatory bowel disease. One entry per CDR3 protein, without DNA, is what TCRdb gives after re-calling the 5' RACE reads. The sample holds some 150,000 distinct CDR3 sequences. Sequencing used blood. These receptors all stem from a human donor with ulcerative colitis or Crohn's disease, or a healthy co-twin of an affected twin (not recorded which).

The chain is built from TRBV7-9 and TRBJ1-4. The CDR3 extends over 12 amino acids. Looked up from germline, CDR1 is SEHNR and CDR2 is FQNEAQ (reference sequence). CDR3 sequence: CASTKLTEKLFF.

The J gene is TRBJ2-7, the V gene TRBV6-6; no DNA is available, so the TRBD1 call from TCRdb remains unchecked. The germline V gene has CDR1 MNHNY and CDR2 SVGAGI (reference sequence). CDR3 length: 12 residues. The CDR3 here is CASSMGQYEQYF.

The V call is TRBV5-8, the J call TRBJ2-3; TCRdb's D call, TRBD1, is unchecked because there is no DNA. The CDR3 runs to 16 residues. The germline CDR1 and CDR2 sequences are SGHTS and YDEGEE. This CDR3 is CASSTRQGTSTDTQYF.

The chain links TRBV7-8 to TRBJ1-2. The CDR3 spans 19 residues. CDR1 is SGHVS, CDR2 FQNEAQ, per germline. The CDR3 region is CASSLYKGTSSFSHYGYTF. The full variable domain, with the rest looked up from reference TRBV7-8 and TRBJ1-2, is GAGVSQSPRYKVAKRGQDVALRCDPISGHVSLFWYQQALGQGPEFLTYFQNEAQLDKSGLPSDRFFAERPEGSVSTLKIQRTQQEDSAVYLCASSLYKGTSSFSHYGYTFGSGTRLTVV.

The chain employs TRBV6-5 and TRBJ1-1; TCRdb proposes TRBD1, but this gene call is untestable without DNA. Germline V gives CDR1 MNHEY, CDR2 SVGAGI. The CDR3 covers 15 residues. The CDR3 region is CASSYVQGGDTEAFF.

This chain joins TRBV5-4 and TRBJ2-3; there is no DNA to check the TCRdb D call of TRBD1. The V gene's germline CDR1 is SGHNT and CDR2 YYREEE (reference sequence). CDR3 size: 15 residues. The CDR3 sequence: CASSGTGQGKDTQYF.

The CDR3 sequence is CASSSAGTGAAVAFF. The V gene is TRBV28, the J gene TRBJ1-1; TCRdb's D call of TRBD1 is untestable without DNA. Germline V gene sequence: CDR1 MDHEN, CDR2 SYDVKM. The CDR3 has 15 residues.

The chain is built from TRBV4-1 and TRBJ2-7; the D gene TCRdb calls, TRBD1, cannot be checked with no DNA. CDR3 length equals 14 residues. In germline, CDR1 is MGHRA, CDR2 YSYEKL. The CDR3 is CASSQRQGAYEQYF.

V usage is TRBV25-1 and J usage is TRBJ2-7; TCRdb's D call of TRBD1 is untestable without DNA. This CDR3 region has 13 residues. Germline V gene lookup returns CDR1 MGHDK and CDR2 SYGVNS. The CDR3 is CASSVPGRDGFHF.

This chain connects TRBV29-1 to TRBJ1-2. Germline values: CDR1 SQVTM, CDR2 ANQGSEA. The CDR3 covers 14 residues. The CDR3 loop is CSVEENRIGYGYTF.

This chain links TRBV5-1 with TRBJ1-1; TCRdb indicates TRBD1, and absent DNA this call remains unverified. Germline assignment: CDR1 SGHRS and CDR2 YFSETQ. The CDR3 has 14 amino acids. CDR3 residues: CASSTGHMNTEAFF.

The chain employs TRBV24-1 and TRBJ2-3; TCRdb names TRBD2, which stays unverified in the absence of DNA. Germline V gene lookup returns CDR1 KGHDR and CDR2 SFDVKD. CDR3 length equals 21 residues. The chain's CDR3 is CATSDSPSRASGRYGTDTQYF.